The 25 T cell receptor beta chains listed next were all sequenced from one sample in a study of radiotherapy plus CTLA-4 blockade in lung cancer listed by TCRdb under 2018. The library was generated by the immunoSEQ multiplex PCR assay. The table comes from immuneACCESS by way of TCRdb, which keeps in-frame sequences with V and J called. Part of the clones is missing from these tables; in studies checked, under half for an unresolved V gene and the rest for unknown reasons. Here the sample has 95,000 to 150,000 clones; 70% to 90% occur a single time. The ten largest clones represent 5.5% to 7% of the sample. Sequenced material: peripheral blood, taken from a patient treated with radiotherapy plus ipilimumab. Source of these receptors: a human donor with non-small cell lung cancer that progressed on radiotherapy plus ipilimumab.

V and J are TRBV4-2 and TRBJ2-3; TRBD2 might be the D (6 bases). Germline V lookup: CDR1 LGHNA, CDR2 YNFKEQ. V lost 0 bases and J lost 2, with 12 bases in between. CDR3 length: 16 amino acids. The DNA of the CDR3 is TGTGCCAGCAGCCAAGAACGTAGCGGTTTCACAGATACGCAGTATTTT. Protein sequence: CASSQERSGFTDTQYF.

V is TRBV6-5 and J is TRBJ1-4, with D possibly matching TRBD1 (5 bases). Per the germline V gene, CDR1 is MNHEY and CDR2 is SVGAGI. V was shortened by 6 bases and J by 4 bases, with 9 bases between the two germline ends. The CDR3 spans 13 residues. In DNA, the CDR3 is TGTGCCAGCAGGGGGGTCCTTAATGAAAAACTGTTTTTT. Translating it yields CASRGVLNEKLFF.

CDR3 protein: CASSLGLAQETQYF. The CDR3 bases are TGCGCCAGCAGCTTAGGACTAGCTCAAGAGACCCAGTACTTC. The chain links TRBV5-1 to TRBJ2-5, with 8 bases matching TRBD2. Germline CDR1 is SGHRS and CDR2 is YFSETQ. The CDR3 is made up of 14 amino acids. The V and J ends lost 2 bases and 2 bases, in that order; junction bases with no gene match: 2.

V and J are TRBV5-6 and TRBJ2-1; 9 bases map to TRBD2. V trimming: 4 bases; J trimming: 0 bases; junction bases outside the gene matches: 11. The CDR3 runs to 18 residues. Germline V gene sequence: CDR1 SGHDT, CDR2 YYEEEE. CDR3 nucleotides: TGTGCCAGCAGCACGGCTAGCGGGAACTTAAGCTCCTACAATGAGCAGTTCTTC. It translates to CASSTASGNLSSYNEQFF.

CDR3 nucleotides: TGCGCCAGCAGCCAGGAACTAGCGGGTTTATCCTACGAGCAGTACTTC. Protein sequence: CASSQELAGLSYEQYF. The chain links TRBV4-1 to TRBJ2-7; TRBD2 agrees at 9 bases. V dropped 3 bases and J dropped 1; count of bases not matched to a gene: 7. The CDR3 runs to 16 residues. Germline V gene lookup returns CDR1 MGHRA and CDR2 YSYEKL.

J is TRBJ2-7 and V is TRBV2; 10 bases map to TRBD1. This CDR3 has 14 amino acids. The ends lost 6 bases at V and 5 bases at J; junction bases unmatched: 7. Germline lookup yields CDR1 SNHLY and CDR2 FYNNEI. CDR3 region: CASSPGQGIDEQYF. The CDR3 DNA sequence: TGTGCCAGCAGCCCGGGACAGGGGATTGACGAGCAGTACTTC.

The chain combines TRBV9 with TRBJ2-3; 8 nucleotides line up with TRBD2. The CDR3 length is 15 residues. V gave up 0 bases and J gave up 4 bases; unmatched junction bases: 4. The germline CDR1 and CDR2 sequences are SGDLS and YYNGEE. The CDR3 spells CASSVAGTRADTQYF. The CDR3 region has the DNA TGTGCCAGCAGCGTAGCAGGGACTAGGGCAGATACGCAGTATTTT.

The V and J genes are TRBV4-1 and TRBJ2-5; TRBD1 matches 7 bases. This CDR3 is built from 15 residues. Germline values: CDR1 MGHRA, CDR2 YSYEKL. J was trimmed by 5 bases and V by 1 base; bases with no gene match: 7. CDR3 amino acids: CASSQAQGLLETQYF. In DNA form, the CDR3 reads TGCGCCAGCAGCCAAGCACAGGGGTTATTGGAGACCCAGTACTTC.

J is TRBJ1-2 and V is TRBV10-3, with TRBD1 identical over 8 bases. The CDR3 totals 18 residues. Germline-derived CDR1 and CDR2 are ENHRY and SYGVKD. The V gene end was trimmed by 0 bases and the J gene end by 0 bases; junction bases not matched to a gene: 9. Here the CDR3 DNA reads TGTGCCATCAGTGAGTCGCCCTTGGACAGGGTGTCTAACTATGGCTACACCTTC. The encoded protein is CAISESPLDRVSNYGYTF.

The chain couples TRBV10-1 to TRBJ2-3, with D possibly being TRBD2 (6 bases). The germline gives CDR1 WNHNN, CDR2 SYGVQD (reference sequence). This CDR3 is built from 15 residues. Trimming took 8 bases from V and 8 from J, leaving 23 bases between them. CDR3 sequence (DNA): TGCGCCAGCTCCGGAGATGGGGGAGGTATAGGTACGCAGTATTTT. Translated, it gives CASSGDGGGIGTQYF.

The CDR3 spells CAWTLGLAGNYNEQFF. Written as DNA, the CDR3 is TGTGCCTGGACCCTAGGACTAGCGGGGAACTACAATGAGCAGTTCTTC. The chain links TRBV30 to TRBJ2-1; 12 bases match TRBD2. This CDR3 comprises 16 residues. Germline CDR1 GTSNPN, CDR2 SVGIG (reference sequence). V lost 4 bases, J lost 3 bases, and 7 bases stayed unmatched.

The rearrangement uses TRBV9 and TRBJ2-3; maybe TRBD2 (5 bases). Between the trimmed V and J ends, which lost 4 bases and 6 bases, there was a span of 15 bases. The CDR3 totals 14 residues. In germline, CDR1 is SGDLS, CDR2 YYNGEE. CDR3 protein: CASSPRTPEDTQYF. The CDR3, as DNA: TGTGCCAGCAGCCCACGGACTCCCGAGGATACGCAGTATTTT.

V and J are TRBV5-4 and TRBJ2-2; D is unresolved. Germline V lookup: CDR1 SGHNT, CDR2 YYREEE (reference sequence). Trimming removed 4 bases at V and 7 bases at J, with 8 bases between. CDR3 size: 12 residues. The CDR3 sequence: CASSPFSGELFF. Written as DNA, the CDR3 is TGTGCCAGCAGCCCCTTTAGCGGGGAGCTGTTTTTT.

The rearrangement links TRBV19 to TRBJ1-1; D perhaps matches TRBD1 (6 bases). Trimming shortened V by 7 bases and J by 0 bases, and 24 bases separated the two germline ends. There are 18 residues in the CDR3. Germline V CDR1 and CDR2: LNHDA, SQIVND (reference sequence). CDR3: CASTYRGWGQGMNTEAFF. The CDR3 nucleotides read TGTGCCAGTACCTATAGGGGATGGGGTCAGGGGATGAACACTGAAGCTTTCTTT.

The genes are TRBV25-1 and TRBJ2-5; 8 bases are a match to TRBD2. Trimming took 3 bases from V and 2 from J; bases not matched to a gene: 8. This CDR3 spans 16 amino acids. CDR1 and CDR2 from the germline V gene are MGHDK and SYGVNS. The CDR3 spells CASSDRLASVQETQYF. The CDR3 region has the DNA TGTGCCAGCAGTGACAGACTAGCGAGTGTACAAGAGACCCAGTACTTC.

The rearrangement joins TRBV18 to TRBJ2-7, with TRBD2 as a possible D gene (7 bases). CDR3 size: 15 residues. V was trimmed by 1 base and J by 5 bases, leaving 15 bases between them. The germline V gene encodes CDR1 KGHSH and CDR2 LQKENI. The CDR3 reads CASSPLGGAPDEQYF. The CDR3 region has the DNA TGTGCCAGCTCACCACTGGGGGGGGCGCCGGACGAGCAGTACTTC.

The chain links TRBV23-1 to TRBJ1-5; D uncertain. TRBV23-1 has ORF status, its function being uncertain. Trimming took off 3 bases at V and 7 bases at J, with 1 base between the two ends. This CDR3 spans 10 amino acids. Here the CDR3 reads CASSHQPQHF. The CDR3 bases are TGCGCCAGCAGTCACCAGCCCCAGCATTTT.

This chain links TRBV11-2 with TRBJ2-5, with TRBD2 matching over 8 bases. V lost 2 bases to trimming and J lost 3 bases; unmatched junction nucleotides: 11. The CDR3 extends over 17 amino acids. Germline CDR1 reads SGHAT; CDR2 reads FQNNGV. CDR3 residues: CASSLKVRLATEETQYF. The CDR3 nucleotides read TGTGCCAGCAGCTTAAAGGTGCGACTAGCGACCGAAGAGACCCAGTACTTC.

V usage is TRBV11-3 and J usage is TRBJ2-2, with 9 bases lining up with TRBD2. CDR1 and CDR2 from the germline V gene are SGHNT and YENEEA. The CDR3 sequence is 16 residues long. The V and J ends lost 1 base and 6 bases, in that order; junction bases with no gene match: 6. This CDR3 is CASSLGAGGFAGELFF. CDR3 nucleotides: TGTGCCAGCAGCTTAGGAGCGGGAGGTTTTGCCGGGGAGCTGTTTTTT.

This clone appeared a single time. This chain uses TRBV7-8 with TRBJ1-5; 7 bases align to TRBD1. The CDR3 consists of 15 residues. Germline lookup yields CDR1 SGHVS and CDR2 FQNEAQ. After removal of 5 bases from V and 2 bases from J, the junction contained 6 bases not matched to a gene. In DNA, the CDR3 is TGTGCCAGCAGCCCGACAGGGTCAGGCAATCAGCCCCAGCATTTT. Protein product: CASSPTGSGNQPQHF. Full variable domain (rest looked up from reference TRBV7-8 and TRBJ1-5): GAGVSQSPRYKVAKRGQDVALRCDPISGHVSLFWYQQALGQGPEFLTYFQNEAQLDKSGLPSDRFFAERPEGSVSTLKIQRTQQEDSAVYLCASSPTGSGNQPQHFGDGTRLSIL.

This clone was picked up a small number of times. The chain uses TRBV4-1 and TRBJ2-3; 7 nucleotides align to TRBD2. The CDR3 covers 14 residues. With V trimmed by 2 bases and J by 2 bases, 1 base remained unmatched. Germline lookup yields CDR1 MGHRA and CDR2 YSYEKL. The CDR3 DNA reads as TGCGCCAGCAGCCAAACTAGCGACACAGATACGCAGTATTTT. Translated: CASSQTSDTDTQYF.

The chain combines TRBV5-6 with TRBJ1-1; tentatively, D is TRBD1 (6 bases). Deletions cut 3 bases from V and 0 bases from J, with 9 bases between. The CDR3 consists of 14 residues. CDR1 is SGHDT, CDR2 YYEEEE, per germline. This CDR3 reads CASSWGRVNTEAFF. The CDR3 region has the DNA TGTGCCAGCAGCTGGGGGCGCGTGAACACTGAAGCTTTCTTT.

The count of this clone is one. The gene calls are TRBV13 and TRBJ2-7; weak D call: TRBD1 (6 bases). Trimming pared 5 bases from V and 4 bases from J, leaving 15 bases between. The CDR3 covers 14 residues. From germline, CDR1 is PRHDT and CDR2 FYEKMQ (reference sequence). Written as DNA, the CDR3 is TGTGCCAGCAGCCAGGGGAGTCTCATGTACGAGCAGTACTTC. This gives the protein CASSQGSLMYEQYF.

V gene TRBV5-4 combines with J gene TRBJ2-1, with 13 bases lining up with TRBD2. The V and J ends lost 1 base and 5 bases, in that order; junction bases with no gene match: 6. CDR1 is SGHNT and CDR2 is YYREEE in the germline V gene (reference sequence). The CDR3 has 17 amino acids. CDR3 sequence: CASSLRTSGSGNNEQFF. CDR3 in DNA: TGTGCCAGCAGCTTGAGGACTAGCGGGAGCGGTAACAATGAGCAGTTCTTC.

The chain has TRBV30 and TRBJ2-2; no definite D call. Trimming pared 3 bases from V and 2 bases from J, leaving 7 bases between. CDR1 is GTSNPN, CDR2 SVGIG, per germline (reference sequence). This CDR3 contains 13 residues. Written as DNA, the CDR3 is TGTGCCTGGAGGTCGAGTAACACCGGGGAGCTGTTTTTT. Translation: CAWRSSNTGELFF. Based on the CDR3 plus reference TRBV30 and TRBJ2-2, the full variable domain is SQTIHQWPATLVQPVGSPLSLECTVEGTSNPNLYWYRQAAGRGLQLLFYSVGIGQISSEVPQNLSASRPQDRQFILSSKKLLLSDSGFYLCAWRSSNTGELFFGEGSRLTVL.